This TCR beta chain was sequenced for a study of T cell responses to AZD1222 COVID-19 vaccine. Study outcomes and limitations: The study found vaccine-associated CD4 TCRs spanning spike, dominant at 160-218 and 743-854.

Profiling relied on immunoSEQ multiplex PCR, and the TCRdb table lists in-frame clones only, not all of them. Found here are under 200,000 clones, about 90% of them singletons; the top ten hold about 4.5%. In regard to this clone: Its specificity is not known. The same CDR3 also results from other DNA sequences found in this sample.

Trimming left V 3 bases short and J 4 bases short, with 3 bases between. Per germline, CDR1 KGHDR and CDR2 SFDVKD. This CDR3 has 12 amino acids. This rearrangement joins TRBV24-1 to TRBJ1-5; D is unresolved. This receptor was obtained from an adult in good health. Sequencing was performed on peripheral blood, taken on day 0 of MenACWY control vaccination. CDR3 loop: CATSDPNQPQHF. CDR3 in DNA: TGTGCCACCAGTGATCCGAATCAGCCCCAGCATTTT.